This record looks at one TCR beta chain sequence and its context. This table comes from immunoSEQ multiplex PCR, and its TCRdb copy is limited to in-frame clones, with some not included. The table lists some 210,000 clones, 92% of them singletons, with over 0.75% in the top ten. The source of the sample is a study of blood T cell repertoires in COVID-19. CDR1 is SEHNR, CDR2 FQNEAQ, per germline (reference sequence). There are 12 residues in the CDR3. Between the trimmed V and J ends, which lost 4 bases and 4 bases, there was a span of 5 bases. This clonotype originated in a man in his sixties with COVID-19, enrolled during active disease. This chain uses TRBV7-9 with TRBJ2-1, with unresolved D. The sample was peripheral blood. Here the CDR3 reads CASSSTYNEQFF. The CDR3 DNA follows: TGTGCCAGCAGCTCAACTTACAATGAGCAGTTCTTC. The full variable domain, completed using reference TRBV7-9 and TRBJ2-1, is DTGVSQNPRHKITKRGQNVTFRCDPISEHNRLYWYRQTLGQGPEFLTYFQNEAQLEKSRLLSDRFSAERPKGSFSTLEIQRTEQGDSAMYLCASSSTYNEQFFGPGTRLTVL.